Presented here are 17 T cell receptor beta chains from one specimen sequenced in a study of STAT3 mutations in large granular lymphocyte leukemia. Points from the study as a whole: Every T-cell large granular lymphocyte leukemia patient had at least one immunodominant TCR beta clonotype.

These receptors are not linked to any known antigen. Profiling relied on immunoSEQ multiplex PCR, and the TCRdb table lists in-frame clones only, not all of them. In the table there are roughly 30,000 clones, roughly 80% of which are singletons. The specimen was peripheral blood mononuclear cells. The receptors here all came from a woman aged 45-65 years with T-cell large granular lymphocyte leukemia. Some clones in this sample may be carry-over from other donors' samples.

The genes are TRBV5-6 and TRBJ2-5, with D hard to call. Germline values: CDR1 SGHDT, CDR2 YYEEEE. CDR3 length: 14 residues. Trimming took off 4 bases at V and 0 bases at J, with 10 bases between the two ends. The CDR3 spells CASSRRRDQETQYF. DNA for the CDR3: TGTGCCAGCAGCCGTAGACGGGACCAAGAGACCCAGTACTTC.

The rearrangement links TRBV6-6 to TRBJ2-2; D remains ambiguous. The germline gives CDR1 MNHNY, CDR2 SVGAGI (reference sequence). Trimming pared 7 bases from V and 0 bases from J, leaving 15 bases between. This CDR3 spans 16 amino acids. The CDR3 DNA sequence: TGTGCCAGCATCTTCACCCATTTCGCGAACACCGGGGAGCTGTTTTTT. It encodes CASIFTHFANTGELFF.

This rearrangement joins TRBV5-1 to TRBJ2-5; the D gene is possibly TRBD1 (5 bases). Trimming left V 3 bases short and J 5 bases short, with 14 bases between. Per germline, CDR1 SGHRS and CDR2 YFSETQ. The length of the CDR3 is 14 residues. In DNA, the CDR3 is TGCGCCAGCAGCTCGAGGACACCCGGGGAGACCCAGTACTTC. Translated, it gives CASSSRTPGETQYF.

V gene TRBV4-2 combines with J gene TRBJ2-1, with a weak D call TRBD2 (6 bases). The CDR3 runs to 13 residues. With 0 bases removed from V and 16 bases from J, the gap between germline ends came to 16 bases. Germline assignment: CDR1 LGHNA and CDR2 YNFKEQ. This CDR3 reads CASSQDPLSGRFF. As DNA, the CDR3 is TGTGCCAGCAGCCAAGACCCGTTAAGCGGGCGTTTCTTC.

The chain employs TRBV25-1 and TRBJ1-5, with D possibly being TRBD1 (5 bases). The CDR3 has 15 amino acids. Trimming cost V 5 bases and J 0 bases, with 11 bases left between them. The V gene's germline CDR1 is MGHDK and CDR2 SYGVNS. CDR3 residues: CASSPGDYSNQPQHF. The CDR3 coding sequence is TGTGCCAGCAGTCCGGGGGACTATAGCAATCAGCCCCAGCATTTT.

The chain has TRBV29-1 and TRBJ1-2, with 12 bases identical to TRBD1. CDR3 length: 14 amino acids. The V and J ends lost 0 bases and 7 bases, in that order; junction bases with no gene match: 3. Germline V gene sequence: CDR1 SQVTM, CDR2 ANQGSEA. The CDR3 is CSVEDRGQGAGYTF. The CDR3 DNA sequence: TGCAGCGTTGAAGATCGGGGACAGGGGGCTGGCTACACCTTC.

V gene TRBV18 combines with J gene TRBJ2-3; D ambiguous. From germline, CDR1 is KGHSH and CDR2 LQKENI. The CDR3 is made up of 13 amino acids. V was cut by 3 bases and J by 5 bases, with 9 bases left in between. CDR3 sequence reads: CASSPADRDTQYF. In DNA, the CDR3 is TGTGCCAGCTCACCGGCAGATCGAGATACGCAGTATTTT.

The rearrangement uses TRBV27 and TRBJ1-2; a possible D gene is TRBD1 (6 bases). V was cut by 2 bases and J by 8 bases, with 18 bases left in between. Germline V gene lookup returns CDR1 MNHEY and CDR2 SMNVEV (reference sequence). CDR3 size: 15 residues. The CDR3 region is CASSLVGAGGRGYTF. The CDR3 bases are TGTGCCAGCAGTTTAGTGGGCGCGGGGGGGCGAGGCTACACCTTC.

The chain recombines TRBV27 with TRBJ1-5, with 8 bases fitting TRBD1. After removal of 6 bases from V and 0 bases from J, the junction contained 10 bases not matched to a gene. Per the germline V gene, CDR1 is MNHEY and CDR2 is SMNVEV (reference sequence). The CDR3 length is 17 residues. CDR3 amino acids: CASSPGQGGLSNQPQHF. The CDR3 coding sequence is TGTGCCAGCAGCCCCGGACAGGGTGGACTTAGCAATCAGCCCCAGCATTTT.

The rearrangement joins TRBV28 to TRBJ2-7; TRBD1 aligns across 9 bases. The CDR3 loop spans 14 amino acids. CDR1 is MDHEN and CDR2 is SYDVKM in the germline V gene. V lost 2 bases and J lost 5; bases outside the gene matches: 4. In DNA, the CDR3 is TGTGCCAGCAGTTTAACCGGGACAGGGAACGAGCAGTACTTC. Encoded protein: CASSLTGTGNEQYF.

This sequence joins TRBV28 and TRBJ2-5; a possible D gene is TRBD1 (6 bases). Deletions cut 6 bases from V and 5 bases from J, with 13 bases between. Germline lookup yields CDR1 MDHEN and CDR2 SYDVKM. The CDR3 loop spans 13 amino acids. As DNA, the CDR3 is TGTGCCAGCAGCACAGGGAACGAGGAGACCCAGTACTTC. It yields the protein CASSTGNEETQYF. Using reference TRBV28 and TRBJ2-5 for the parts outside the CDR3, the full variable domain is DVKVTQSSRYLVKRTGEKVFLECVQDMDHENMFWYRQDPGLGLRLIYFSYDVKMKEKGDIPEGYSVSREKKERFSLILESASTNQTSMYLCASSTGNEETQYFGPGTRLLVL.

This chain joins TRBV11-2 and TRBJ2-3; D is perhaps TRBD2 (5 bases). The V gene lost 5 bases and the J gene lost 0 bases, with 15 bases spanning the gap. The CDR3 loop spans 16 amino acids. From germline, CDR1 is SGHAT and CDR2 FQNNGV. In nucleotides, the CDR3 is TGTGCCAGCAGCAGAACGGGGTCCGCTAGCACAGATACGCAGTATTTT. This gives the protein CASSRTGSASTDTQYF.

The rearrangement joins TRBV5-6 to TRBJ2-5; TRBD1 matches at 9 bases. This CDR3 contains 16 residues. The V gene's germline CDR1 is SGHDT and CDR2 YYEEEE. The V and J ends lost 2 bases and 1 base, in that order; junction bases with no gene match: 6. CDR3 in amino acids: CASSFRDRARQETQYF. For the CDR3, the DNA is TGTGCCAGCAGCTTTCGGGACAGGGCTCGCCAAGAGACCCAGTACTTC.

The chain couples TRBV29-1 to TRBJ1-2; TRBD1 aligns across 9 bases. In germline, CDR1 is SQVTM, CDR2 ANQGSEA. V gave up 6 bases and J gave up 0 bases; unmatched junction bases: 5. CDR3 size: 14 residues. The CDR3 region has the DNA TGCAGCGTCTCACAGGGGGCATCTAACTATGGCTACACCTTC. Residues: CSVSQGASNYGYTF.

V and J are TRBV5-4 and TRBJ2-7, with TRBD2 identical over 7 bases. Germline loops: CDR1 SGHNT, CDR2 YYREEE (reference sequence). The CDR3 is 18 residues long. J was trimmed by 2 bases and V by 2 bases; bases with no gene match: 16. The CDR3 DNA sequence: TGTGCCAGCAGCTTAGGCGGTTCGGGGGGAGGCCCCACCTACGAGCAGTACTTC. Translating gives CASSLGGSGGGPTYEQYF.

The chain combines TRBV20-1 with TRBJ2-5; D remains unclear. V was shortened by 5 bases and J by 4 bases, with 8 bases between the two germline ends. This CDR3 comprises 11 residues. The germline CDR1 and CDR2 sequences are DFQATT and SNEGSKA (reference sequence). This chain's CDR3 is CSAGSTETQYF. CDR3 in DNA: TGCAGTGCTGGATCTACAGAGACCCAGTACTTC.

V and J are TRBV5-1 and TRBJ2-3; a possible D gene is TRBD2 (6 bases). V was clipped by 4 bases and J by 0 bases, with 12 bases between them. The CDR3 has 15 residues. Germline CDR1 and CDR2: SGHRS and YFSETQ. The CDR3 protein is CASSRSSGSTDTQYF. CDR3 DNA: TGCGCCAGCAGCAGGAGTAGCGGTAGCACAGATACGCAGTATTTT.